This entry features one TCR beta chain sequence. Its antigen is unknown. Random hexamers primed reverse transcription of about 0.45 to 1 ug RNA. immunoSEQ multiplex PCR amplified TCR beta CDR3 across 54 Vbeta, 13 Jbeta. MiXCR was run by TCRdb on the immunoSEQ multiplex PCR reads, yielding one entry per CDR3 protein. The table lists a few hundred thousand distinct CDR3 sequences, around 90% of them singletons, with about 0.12% in the top ten. Purification of the CD8+ and CD4+ T cells relied on negative isolation, and TEMRA cells underwent FACS enrichment. The data are from a study of CD8 T cells in Susac syndrome. This CDR3 spans 13 amino acids. Trimming cost V 5 bases and J 7 bases, with 12 bases left between them. Study results and limitations: The study conceded that its TCR sequencing and HLA analysis involved relatively few individuals.

The sequenced sample consisted of CD8+ T cells from PBMCs. The chain has TRBV12-3 or TRBV12-4 and TRBJ2-4, with D possibly TRBD2 on 5 matching bases. The origin of this receptor is a human donor with multiple sclerosis. CDR3: CASSRPGENIQYF. As DNA, the CDR3 is TGTGCCAGCAGTAGACCCGGGGAGAACATTCAGTACTTC.